A selection of T cell receptor beta chains follows, all from one sample in a study of T cell repertoires in cytomegalovirus infection. TCRdb used MiXCR to reprocess the reads, holding one entry per CDR3 protein. The table records about 490,000 distinct CDR3 sequences, 11% of them present only once. Sequencing used PBMCs. Source of these receptors: a human donor in good health (CMV status not recorded). Some clones in this sample may be carry-over from other donors' samples. CDR3s include the opening cysteine and the closing phenylalanine or tryptophan. D genes are given only for firm matches. Not all rows give a size; the values are once, few, many and, for expanded clones, a class.

d_call | clone_size | j_call | v_call | cdr3_nt | cdr3_aa
TRBD2 | few | TRBJ2-1 | TRBV19 | TGTGCCAGTGCCGGACTAGCGGGCAATGAGCAGTTCTTC | CASAGLAGNEQFF
TRBD2 | - | TRBJ2-1 | TRBV6-6 | TGTGCCAGCAGTTACCCAACCGGACTAGCGGGGGGACCCGATGAGCAGTTCTTC | CASSYPTGLAGGPDEQFF
TRBD2 | - | TRBJ2-5 | TRBV20-1 | TGCAGTGCTAGGGCGACTAGCGGGGCTTATCTCCAAGAGACCCAGTACTTC | CSARATSGAYLQETQYF
TRBD2 | many | TRBJ2-5 | TRBV10-3 | TGTGCCATCAGTTCTAGCGGGAGTCCCGAGACCCAGTACTTC | CAISSSGSPETQYF
- | many | TRBJ2-7 | TRBV7-9 | TGTGCCAGCAGCCGAAACACCGGCCTCTCCTACGAGCAGTACTTC | CASSRNTGLSYEQYF
TRBD2 | many | TRBJ2-1 | TRBV27 | TGTGCCAGCAGACTGACTAGCGGGGTATTCAATGAGCAGTTCTTC | CASRLTSGVFNEQFF
TRBD1 | few | TRBJ1-2 | TRBV19 | TGTGCCAGTAGTAATTGGGACAGGTCCTATGGCTACACCTTC | CASSNWDRSYGYTF
TRBD2 | many | TRBJ2-1 | TRBV7-9 | TGTGCCAGCAGCTCGGTCGGACTAGCGGGAAATGAGCAGTTCTTC | CASSSVGLAGNEQFF
TRBD2 | - | TRBJ2-1 | TRBV12-5 | TGTGCTAGTGGTTTGGCGACTAGCGGGATACCTTACAATGAGCAGTTCTTC | CASGLATSGIPYNEQFF
- | many | TRBJ1-3 | TRBV7-2 | TGTGCCAGCAGCTTGGGGCTACAGGGTATTGGTGGAAACACCATATATTTT | CASSLGLQGIGGNTIYF
- | - | TRBJ1-6 | TRBV11-2 | TGTGCCAGCAGCTTTAAGGCTGATTCACCCCTCCACTTT | CASSFKADSPLHF
TRBD2 | many | TRBJ2-1 | TRBV29-1 | TGCAGTTCCCCCAGGCTAGCGGGAGCCAACAATGAGCAGTTCTTC | CSSPRLAGANNEQFF
- | few | TRBJ1-1 | TRBV10-3 | TGTGCCATCAGGACAACTACTGAAGCTTTCTTT | CAIRTTTEAFF
TRBD2 | few | TRBJ2-1 | TRBV5-1 | TGCGCCAGCAGCTTTCTAGCGGGAGAGCAGTTCTTC | CASSFLAGEQFF
TRBD1 | many | TRBJ1-4 | TRBV28 | TGTGCCAGCAGTCGACTCACCTGGGCAGGGGGCGTTGAAAAACTGTTTTTT | CASSRLTWAGGVEKLFF
TRBD2 | - | TRBJ2-2 | TRBV7-9 | TGTGCCAGCAGCCCCGGGACTAGCTCCCGACCCCGGGAGCTGTTTTTT | CASSPGTSSRPRELFF
TRBD1 | many | TRBJ2-7 | TRBV28 | TGTGCCAGCAGGACCGGGACAGGGGCCCCCTACGAGCAGTACTTC | CASRTGTGAPYEQYF
- | few | TRBJ2-7 | TRBV20-1 | TGCAGTGCTGCCGGGACGCTCGGGGACGAGCAGTACTTC | CSAAGTLGDEQYF
- | many | TRBJ2-2 | TRBV24-1 | TGTGCCACCAGTGATTGGACTACTGCTTCCCAAGACACCGGGGAGCTGTTTTTT | CATSDWTTASQDTGELFF
TRBD2 | - | TRBJ2-1 | TRBV10-3 | TGTGCCATCGCGGACGTAGCGGGGGCTTACAATGAGCAGTTCTTC | CAIADVAGAYNEQFF
- | few | TRBJ1-2 | TRBV24-1 | TGTGCCACCAGTGATTTCGGGGGCCTCTATGGCTACACCTTC | CATSDFGGLYGYTF
- | many | TRBJ1-5 | TRBV2 | TGTGCCAGCAGTGTCAGAGGGAGAGGTCAGCCCCAGCATTTT | CASSVRGRGQPQHF
TRBD2 | few | TRBJ2-3 | TRBV19 | TGTGCCAGTAGTACATGGACTAGCGGCACAGATACGCAGTATTTT | CASSTWTSGTDTQYF
TRBD1 | few | TRBJ1-2 | TRBV7-9 | TGTGCCAGCGCGGGACAGGGGGCGCCTGGCTACACCTTC | CASAGQGAPGYTF
TRBD2 | many | TRBJ2-5 | TRBV11-2 | TGTGCCAGCAGCTTAGATCTGGGGCTAGCGGAGAGGGGAAAGACCCAGTACTTC | CASSLDLGLAERGKTQYF
- | few | TRBJ2-2 | TRBV12-3/TRBV12-4 | TGTGCCAGCAACGAGAGGGGCAGGCGGCGCACCGGGGAGCTGTTTTTT | CASNERGRRRTGELFF
- | many | TRBJ2-1 | TRBV6-1 | TGTGCCAGCAGTAGGGGACAAAATTACAATGAGCAGTTCTTC | CASSRGQNYNEQFF
TRBD1 | many | TRBJ1-2 | TRBV19 | TGTGCCAGTAGTATCTCCGGACAGGGTAATGGCTACACCTTC | CASSISGQGNGYTF
- | - | TRBJ2-6 | TRBV7-2 | TGTGCCAGCAGCTTACTACCGGCGATATCTGGGGCCAACGTCCTGTCTTTC | CASSLLPAISGANVLSF
TRBD1 | many | TRBJ1-2 | TRBV7-9 | TGTGCCAGCAGGTTCGACAGGGCACCCTATGGCTACACCTTC | CASRFDRAPYGYTF
- | few | TRBJ2-2 | TRBV20-1 | TGCAGTGCTCGGAGGCAGGGAGTGAACACCGGGGAGCTGTTTTTT | CSARRQGVNTGELFF
TRBD1 | many | TRBJ1-5 | TRBV5-5 | TGTGCCAGCAGCAATGATTCGACAGGGTATTTCAATCAGCCCCAGCATTTT | CASSNDSTGYFNQPQHF
- | few | TRBJ2-1 | TRBV27 | TGTGCCAGCAGTCCCTACTTAGGTCGCCAATACAATGAGCAGTTCTTC | CASSPYLGRQYNEQFF
- | few | TRBJ1-6 | TRBV6-1 | TGTGCCAGCAGCACGTGGGGAGGTGATTCACCCCTCCACTTT | CASSTWGGDSPLHF
TRBD1 | many | TRBJ2-7 | TRBV4-1 | TGCGCCAGCAGCCAACCTACGGGACAGGGTATGAACGTCTACGAGCAGTACTTC | CASSQPTGQGMNVYEQYF
- | many | TRBJ2-7 | TRBV7-6 | TGTGCCAGCAGCCCTACAGGGTCTAGGGAGCAGTACTTC | CASSPTGSREQYF
- | - | TRBJ2-1 | TRBV20-1 | TGCAGTGCTAGAGATCGAAGGACCACTTCCTACAATGAGCAGTTCTTC | CSARDRRTTSYNEQFF
- | many | TRBJ2-3 | TRBV7-3 | TGTGCCAGCAGCTCTTTCCCCGATGTCCCCTGGGGTACGCAGTATTTT | CASSSFPDVPWGTQYF
TRBD1 | - | TRBJ1-5 | TRBV2 | TGTGCCGGCACTGACAGGGTCAATCAGCCCCAGCATTTT | CAGTDRVNQPQHF
TRBD2 | many | TRBJ2-3 | TRBV12-5 | TGTGCTAGTGGTCCCGGGACTACCCTGCAGTATTTT | CASGPGTTLQYF